Listed here are 17 T cell receptor beta chains from one sample, sequenced in a study of CD8+ T cells in alopecia areata. RNA was extracted and reverse transcribed into cDNA as the sequencing template. Repertoires were generated with immunoSEQ multiplex PCR, while TCRdb's copy carries only in-frame clones and drops some. The sample holds under 300,000 clones; 60% are singletons and the top ten take roughly 0.88%. Treatment given: oral pan-JAK inhibitor, 5-10 mg twice daily. Here the sequenced sample was CD4+ T cells sorted from blood, taken between weeks 51 and 54, from a patient treated with tofacitinib. The receptors shown here come from a human donor with alopecia areata.

This clone was seen a few times. The rearrangement joins TRBV19 to TRBJ2-3; 13 bases agree with TRBD2. The CDR3 runs 14 residues. The germline V gene has CDR1 LNHDA and CDR2 SQIVND (reference sequence). The V and J ends lost 4 bases and 8 bases, in that order; junction bases with no gene match: 3. Here the CDR3 reads CASSRTSGGVTQYF. CDR3 coding DNA: TGTGCCAGTAGTAGGACTAGCGGGGGAGTTACGCAGTATTTT.

V usage is TRBV25-1 and J usage is TRBJ2-2; D call uncertain. The CDR3 is 14 residues long. Germline values: CDR1 MGHDK, CDR2 SYGVNS. The V gene lost 0 bases and the J gene lost 8 bases, with 10 bases spanning the gap. In nucleotides, the CDR3 is TGTGCCAGCAGTGAATATGCGAGTCTTGGGGAGCTGTTTTTT. This sequence encodes CASSEYASLGELFF.

Concerning this clone itself: Other DNA sequences of this sample code for an identical CDR3. This chain joins TRBV29-1 and TRBJ2-3; 8 nucleotides match TRBD1. Looked up from germline, CDR1 is SQVTM and CDR2 is ANQGSEA. V was pared by 1 base and J by 6 bases, with 3 bases of the junction left unmatched. CDR3 length equals 13 residues. The CDR3 DNA reads as TGCAGCGTTGAAGGACAGGGGACCGATACGCAGTATTTT. It translates to CSVEGQGTDTQYF.

V and J are TRBV4-1 and TRBJ2-1; weak D call: TRBD1 (6 bases). Between the trimmed V and J ends, which lost 3 bases and 10 bases, there was a span of 19 bases. CDR1 and CDR2 from the germline V gene are MGHRA and YSYEKL. The CDR3 contains 15 residues. DNA of the CDR3: TGCGCCAGCAGCCACCAACTGGCCCGTCAGGGGGAGCAGTTCTTC. This gives the protein CASSHQLARQGEQFF.

A word on this clone: The same CDR3 arises from other DNA sequences in this sample as well. This chain uses TRBV5-6 with TRBJ2-7; unclear D gene. Trimming shortened V by 4 bases and J by 3 bases, and 11 bases separated the two germline ends. The V gene's germline CDR1 is SGHDT and CDR2 YYEEEE. This CDR3 spans 13 amino acids. The CDR3 sequence: CASSRGRVYEQYF. CDR3 in DNA: TGTGCCAGCAGCCGTGGTCGGGTCTACGAGCAGTACTTC.

The chain couples TRBV5-4 to TRBJ2-5; a possible D gene is TRBD2 (5 bases). V lost 5 bases, J lost 2 bases, and 10 bases lay in between. CDR3 length: 13 amino acids. Germline CDR1 SGHNT, CDR2 YYREEE (reference sequence). The CDR3 region has the DNA TGTGCCAGCAGTCCGACGGGACAAGAGACCCAGTACTTC. It specifies CASSPTGQETQYF.

The rearrangement links TRBV18 to TRBJ2-7; D perhaps matches TRBD2 (5 bases). The CDR3 spans 12 residues. CDR1 and CDR2 from the germline V gene are KGHSH and LQKENI. Deletions cut 3 bases from V and 6 bases from J, with 9 bases between. CDR3 DNA sequence: TGTGCCAGCTCACCGCGAGGGATCGAGCAGTACTTC. Protein: CASSPRGIEQYF.

The genes are TRBV27 and TRBJ1-2; tentatively, D is TRBD1 (6 bases). V was shortened by 5 bases and J by 2 bases, with 9 bases between the two germline ends. CDR1 MNHEY and CDR2 SMNVEV come from the germline V gene (reference sequence). This CDR3 is built from 13 residues. CDR3 nucleotide sequence: TGTGCCAGCAGTCCCGACAGGAACTATGGCTACACCTTC. Its translation is CASSPDRNYGYTF.

The chain joins TRBV29-1 to TRBJ2-2; D might be TRBD1 (5 bases). This CDR3 is 14 amino acids long. CDR1 and CDR2 from the germline V gene are SQVTM and ANQGSEA. Trimming removed 4 bases from V and 6 bases from J, with 15 bases in between. The CDR3 reads CSVVGQGFAGELFF. The DNA of the CDR3 is TGCAGCGTTGTAGGCCAGGGTTTCGCCGGGGAGCTGTTTTTT.

V and J are TRBV29-1 and TRBJ2-5; D not resolved. The V end lost 4 bases, the J end lost 1 base, and 7 bases lay between the germline ends. The germline CDR1 and CDR2 sequences are SQVTM and ANQGSEA. The CDR3 runs to 12 residues. The CDR3 coding sequence is TGCAGCGTTGCTGGTCCCCAAGAGACCCAGTACTTC. Protein product: CSVAGPQETQYF.

This clone was observed a few times. The chain has TRBV29-1 and TRBJ1-1; D remains ambiguous. Germline values: CDR1 SQVTM, CDR2 ANQGSEA. V lost 5 bases to trimming and J lost 0 bases, with 4 bases between them. The CDR3 has 11 residues. The CDR3 here is CSVNLNTEAFF. CDR3 DNA: TGCAGCGTTAACCTGAACACTGAAGCTTTCTTT.

V is TRBV7-2 and J is TRBJ1-6; TRBD1 agrees at 8 bases. Germline CDR1 is SGHTA and CDR2 is FQGNSA. The CDR3 contains 15 residues. V shed 8 bases, J shed 5 bases, and the junction held 8 bases outside the gene matches. CDR3 in DNA: TGTGCCAGCCGCCGCTGGGGACAGGATAATTCACCCCTCCACTTT. Its protein product is CASRRWGQDNSPLHF.

V gene TRBV15 combines with J gene TRBJ2-1, with 8 bases matching TRBD2. Germline lookup yields CDR1 LNHNV and CDR2 YYDKDF (reference sequence). Losses at the gene ends were 5 bases for V and 4 bases for J; bases not matched to a gene: 7. This CDR3 contains 15 residues. CDR3 sequence: CATSSTSDPYNEQFF. For the CDR3, the DNA is TGTGCCACCAGCTCGACTAGCGATCCATACAATGAGCAGTTCTTC.

This clone was found a few times. The CDR3 DNA is TGTGCCAGCAGCCCAGACAGGGGCTACACCGGGGAGCTGTTTTTT. Translating gives CASSPDRGYTGELFF. The chain links TRBV5-8 to TRBJ2-2; 8 bases are a match to TRBD1. The CDR3 is 15 amino acids. Germline V gene lookup returns CDR1 SGHTS and CDR2 YDEGEE. The junction had 5 bases not matched to a gene; V was cut back by 4 bases and J by 3 bases. Full variable domain (remainder filled in from reference TRBV5-8 and TRBJ2-2): EAGVTQSPTHLIKTRGQQATLRCSPISGHTSVYWYQQALGLGLQFLLWYDEGEERNRGNFPPRFSGRQFPNYSSELNVNALELEDSALYLCASSPDRGYTGELFFGEGSRLTVL.

CDR3: CASSVAPNQPQHF. The CDR3 DNA sequence: TGTGCCAGCAGCGTAGCACCTAATCAGCCCCAGCATTTT. This chain uses TRBV9 with TRBJ1-5, with D unresolved. Trimming removed 0 bases from V and 4 bases from J, with 5 bases in between. CDR3 length: 13 amino acids. CDR1 is SGDLS, CDR2 YYNGEE, per germline.

The table lists this clone with a few counts. V gene TRBV7-9 combines with J gene TRBJ2-5, with 14 bases aligning to TRBD2. This CDR3 is 19 amino acids long. Trimming removed 4 bases from V and 5 bases from J; junction bases left unmatched: 15. In germline, CDR1 is SEHNR, CDR2 FQNEAQ (reference sequence). The CDR3 nucleotides read TGTGCCAGCAGCTACCATCACGGGACTAGCGGGGGCCGGCGGGAGACCCAGTACTTC. Its translation is CASSYHHGTSGGRRETQYF.

This chain uses TRBV30 with TRBJ1-5, with D perhaps matching TRBD1 (5 bases). Trimming cost V 1 base and J 11 bases, with 21 bases left between them. Germline values: CDR1 GTSNPN, CDR2 SVGIG (reference sequence). The CDR3 length is 15 residues. CDR3 sequence (DNA): TGTGCCTGGAGTGCAGCCGGGACTTTAATCAGGTCCCAGCATTTT. Residues: CAWSAAGTLIRSQHF.